One and the same sample provided the 4 T cell receptor beta chains below, sequenced in a study of control samples from healthy donors and cancer patients (dated by TCRdb to about 2020). Library preparation employed the immunoSEQ multiplex PCR assay. The clones in this table, taken by TCRdb from immuneACCESS, are in-frame only. Not every clone is retained; where verified, under half of the shortfall comes from an unresolved V gene, and the cause of the rest is unknown. Recorded for this sample are about 130,000 clones; 85% to 95% of them occurred a single time. The ten largest make up approximately 14% of the sample. The material sequenced was PBMCs. Receptors were obtained from a man aged 55-75 years with colorectal cancer.

This rearrangement joins TRBV24-1 to TRBJ2-3; D uncertain. The length of the CDR3 is 15 residues. The V and J ends lost 5 bases and 1 base respectively, with 12 bases between them. Germline CDR1 reads KGHDR; CDR2 reads SFDVKD. The CDR3 DNA reads as TGTGCCACCAGTGTAGCCGGCGAAGGCACAGATACGCAGTATTTT. This translates into CATSVAGEGTDTQYF.

The V gene is TRBV18, the J gene TRBJ2-6; 7 bases line up with TRBD1. CDR1 and CDR2 from the germline V gene are KGHSH and LQKENI. Trimming took 8 bases from V and 1 from J; bases not matched to a gene: 8. The CDR3 length is 16 residues. The DNA of the CDR3 is TGTGCCAGCCAAGGACAGGTTGGGTCTGGGGCCAACGTCCTGACTTTC. Protein: CASQGQVGSGANVLTF.

The chain joins TRBV11-1 to TRBJ2-1; unclear D gene. Per the germline V gene, CDR1 is SGHAT and CDR2 is FQDESV (reference sequence). This CDR3 has 12 residues. The V gene lost 5 bases and the J gene lost 4 bases, with 6 bases spanning the gap. This CDR3 reads CASSPDYNEQFF. CDR3 nucleotide sequence: TGTGCCAGCAGCCCGGATTACAATGAGCAGTTCTTC.

V and J are TRBV2 and TRBJ1-1; a possible D gene is TRBD1 (5 bases). Germline-derived CDR1 and CDR2 are SNHLY and FYNNEI. The V end lost 3 bases, the J end lost 4 bases, and 12 bases lay between the germline ends. The CDR3 extends over 14 amino acids. The CDR3 sequence: CASSEQGTLTEAFF. The CDR3, as DNA: TGTGCCAGCAGTGAGCAGGGCACCCTCACTGAAGCTTTCTTT.